Listed below are T cell receptor beta chains from one sample, sequenced in a study of blood T cell repertoires in COVID-19. Method: immunoSEQ multiplex PCR; TCRdb's copy keeps in-frame clones and lacks some. The profile shows over 100,000 clones, around 89% of them singletons. The specimen sequenced was peripheral blood. Receptors originate from a man between 50 and 59 years old with acute or convalescent COVID-19. Both conserved end residues are part of each CDR3. Each record gives: J gene, D gene, V gene, CDR3 protein. D genes are given only for firm matches.

j_call: TRBJ1-4
d_call: NA
v_call: TRBV7-9
cdr3_aa: CASSLGSGNEKLFF

j_call: TRBJ1-1
d_call: NA
v_call: TRBV5-5
cdr3_aa: CASSLSRGNTEAFF

j_call: TRBJ2-3
d_call: TRBD2
v_call: TRBV12-5
cdr3_aa: CASGVQRGASTDTQYF

j_call: TRBJ1-1
d_call: TRBD1
v_call: TRBV5-1
cdr3_aa: CASSLGGTGGLAFF

j_call: TRBJ1-5
d_call: NA
v_call: TRBV21-1
cdr3_aa: CATEPAAPSQQPQHF

j_call: TRBJ1-6
d_call: TRBD1
v_call: TRBV28
cdr3_aa: CASSPRQGANSPLHF

j_call: TRBJ1-1
d_call: TRBD1
v_call: TRBV3-1/TRBV3-2
cdr3_aa: CASSRTGTSNTEAFF

j_call: TRBJ2-1
d_call: NA
v_call: TRBV3-1/TRBV3-2
cdr3_aa: CASTIVGGGNEQFF

j_call: TRBJ2-2
d_call: NA
v_call: TRBV19
cdr3_aa: CASSITSDTGELFF

j_call: TRBJ2-5
d_call: TRBD2
v_call: TRBV18
cdr3_aa: CASSQAGVRETQYF

j_call: TRBJ2-7
d_call: NA
v_call: TRBV2
cdr3_aa: CASGQGPYEQYF

j_call: TRBJ2-1
d_call: TRBD2
v_call: TRBV19
cdr3_aa: CASRIGLAGVNEQFF

j_call: TRBJ1-6
d_call: TRBD1
v_call: TRBV11-2
cdr3_aa: CASSSLTGGRNSPLHF

j_call: TRBJ1-1
d_call: NA
v_call: TRBV18
cdr3_aa: CASSPAGIDTEAFF

j_call: TRBJ1-6
d_call: NA
v_call: TRBV28
cdr3_aa: CASSFLGRQSNSPLHF

j_call: TRBJ1-2
d_call: NA
v_call: TRBV7-2
cdr3_aa: CASSKKNRDLLPGYTF

j_call: TRBJ1-2
d_call: NA
v_call: TRBV24-1
cdr3_aa: CATSADGYGYTF

j_call: TRBJ1-2
d_call: NA
v_call: TRBV19
cdr3_aa: CASSATQVPYGYTF

j_call: TRBJ2-3
d_call: NA
v_call: TRBV9
cdr3_aa: CASSVIATGGSTDTQYF

j_call: TRBJ2-3
d_call: TRBD2
v_call: TRBV20-1
cdr3_aa: CSASSASGASTDTQYF

j_call: TRBJ1-2
d_call: NA
v_call: TRBV5-5
cdr3_aa: CASSPKQISSSYGYTF

j_call: TRBJ1-1
d_call: TRBD1
v_call: TRBV7-3
cdr3_aa: CASSLLDRSTEAFF